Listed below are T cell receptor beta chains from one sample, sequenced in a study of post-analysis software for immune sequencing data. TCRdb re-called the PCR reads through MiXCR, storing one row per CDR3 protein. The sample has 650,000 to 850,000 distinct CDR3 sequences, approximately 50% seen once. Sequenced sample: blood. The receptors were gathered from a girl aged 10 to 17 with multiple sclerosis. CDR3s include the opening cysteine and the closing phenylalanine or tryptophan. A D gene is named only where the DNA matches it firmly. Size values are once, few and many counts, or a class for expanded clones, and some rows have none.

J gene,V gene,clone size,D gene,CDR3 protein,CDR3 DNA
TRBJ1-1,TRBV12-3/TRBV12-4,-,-,CASTLGGNEAFF,TGTGCCAGCACCCTCGGAGGGAATGAAGCTTTCTTT
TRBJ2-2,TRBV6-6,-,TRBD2,CASSRPAGGELFF,TGTGCCAGCAGTAGACCAGCGGGGGGGGAGCTGTTTTTT
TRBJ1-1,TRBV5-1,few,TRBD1,CASSADRGLNTEAFF,TGCGCCAGCAGCGCGGACAGGGGATTGAACACTGAAGCTTTCTTT
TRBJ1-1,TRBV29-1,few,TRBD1,CSVDPLGQTNTEAFF,TGCAGCGTTGACCCCCTGGGACAGACGAACACTGAAGCTTTCTTT
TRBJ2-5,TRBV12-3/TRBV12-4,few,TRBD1,CASTEGQLQETQYF,TGTGCCAGCACCGAGGGACAGCTCCAAGAGACCCAGTACTTC
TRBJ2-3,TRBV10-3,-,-,CAISGSQVDTQYF,TGTGCCATCAGTGGGTCACAGGTTGATACGCAGTATTTT
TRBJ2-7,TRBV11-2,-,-,CASSGRLDVRYEQYF,TGTGCCAGCAGCGGACGACTAGACGTCCGTTACGAGCAGTACTTC
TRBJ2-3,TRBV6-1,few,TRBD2,CASSGISGRRSDTQYF,TGTGCCAGCAGTGGGATTAGCGGGAGGCGGTCAGATACGCAGTATTTT
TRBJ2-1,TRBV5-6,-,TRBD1,CASSFSRTGDQFF,TGTGCCAGCAGCTTTTCCCGGACAGGAGATCAGTTCTTC
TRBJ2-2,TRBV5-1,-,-,CASRSKPNTGELFF,TGCGCCAGCAGGAGCAAACCGAACACCGGGGAGCTGTTTTTT
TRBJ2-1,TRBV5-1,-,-,CASSLEAPGVNEQFF,TGCGCCAGCAGCTTGGAAGCGCCAGGAGTCAATGAGCAGTTCTTC
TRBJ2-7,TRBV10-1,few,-,CASSERRIDEQYF,TGCGCCAGCAGTGAGAGACGTATAGACGAGCAGTACTTC
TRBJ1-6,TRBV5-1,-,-,CASSLAFRTEVNSPLHF,TGCGCCAGCAGCTTGGCCTTTAGGACCGAGGTAAATTCACCCCTCCACTTT
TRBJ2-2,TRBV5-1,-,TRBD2,CASRGGDTGELFF,TGCGCCAGCCGGGGGGGTGACACCGGGGAGCTGTTTTTT
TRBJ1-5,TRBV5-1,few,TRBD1,CASSPGQGAANQPQHF,TGCGCCAGCAGCCCGGGACAGGGGGCAGCCAATCAGCCCCAGCATTTT
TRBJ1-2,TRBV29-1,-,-,CSVAQTTVISYGYTF,TGCAGCGTTGCCCAGACAACGGTGATCAGCTATGGCTACACCTTC
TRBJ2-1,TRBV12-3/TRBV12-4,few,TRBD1,CASRPGGGTGLNEQFF,TGTGCCAGCAGACCAGGAGGGGGGACAGGGCTCAATGAGCAGTTCTTC
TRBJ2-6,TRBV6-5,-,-,CASRTGFSGANVRTF,TGTGCCAGCAGGACAGGTTTCTCTGGGGCCAACGTCCGGACTTTC
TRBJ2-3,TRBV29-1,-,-,CSVVGEIQFHTDTQYF,TGCAGCGTTGTCGGGGAGATCCAGTTCCACACAGATACGCAGTATTTT
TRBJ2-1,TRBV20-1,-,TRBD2,CSASRASGRSDEQFF,TGCAGTGCTAGTCGGGCTAGCGGGAGGTCCGATGAGCAGTTCTTC
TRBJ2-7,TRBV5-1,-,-,CASSARQVADEQYF,TGCGCCAGCAGCGCGCGACAGGTCGCGGACGAGCAGTACTTC
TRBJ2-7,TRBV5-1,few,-,CASSVDRYEQYF,TGCGCCAGCAGCGTCGACAGGTACGAGCAGTACTTC
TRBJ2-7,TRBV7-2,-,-,CASSFLQPRLYKYNEQYF,TGTGCCAGCAGCTTTCTTCAGCCTAGGTTATACAAGTACAATGAGCAGTACTTC
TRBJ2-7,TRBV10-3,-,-,CAISESTGRTQTPYEQYF,TGTGCCATCAGTGAGTCTACAGGGCGCACCCAGACTCCCTACGAGCAGTACTTC
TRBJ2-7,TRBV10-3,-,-,CAIRPRGGGYEQYF,TGTGCCATCAGGCCTCGGGGAGGGGGCTACGAGCAGTACTTC
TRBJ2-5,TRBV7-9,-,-,CASSLRGSKTQYF,TGTGCCAGCAGCTTACGCGGCTCGAAGACCCAGTACTTC
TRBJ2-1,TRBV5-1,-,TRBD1,CASSLGIRAGGDHSYNEQFF,TGCGCCAGCAGCTTGGGGATCCGAGCAGGGGGAGATCACTCCTACAATGAGCAGTTCTTC
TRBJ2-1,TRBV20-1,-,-,CSAPSVSSYNEQFF,TGCAGTGCGCCTAGCGTTAGCTCCTACAATGAGCAGTTCTTC
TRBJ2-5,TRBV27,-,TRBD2,CASRVAGEETQYF,TGTGCCAGCAGGGTAGCGGGAGAAGAGACCCAGTACTTC
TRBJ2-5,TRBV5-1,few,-,CASSLVQPLRLVGGQETQYF,TGCGCCAGCAGCTTGGTCCAACCGCTCAGACTAGTAGGGGGCCAAGAGACCCAGTACTTC
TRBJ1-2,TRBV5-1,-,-,CASSLDATVYGYTF,TGCGCCAGCAGCTTGGATGCGACAGTCTATGGCTACACCTTC
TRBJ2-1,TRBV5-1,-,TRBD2,CASSPRASGFSSCNEQFF,TGCGCCAGCAGCCCTCGGGCTAGCGGATTTAGCTCCTGCAATGAGCAGTTCTTC
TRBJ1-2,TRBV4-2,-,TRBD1,CASSPNTGVYGYTF,TGTGCCAGCAGCCCAAATACAGGGGTCTATGGCTACACCTTC
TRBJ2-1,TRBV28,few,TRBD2,CASSLGVAGLGKQFF,TGTGCCAGCAGTTTAGGGGTAGCGGGATTGGGAAAGCAGTTCTTC
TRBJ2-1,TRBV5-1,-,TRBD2,CASSSGTSGVSYEQFF,TGCGCCAGCAGCTCGGGGACTAGCGGTGTCTCCTACGAGCAGTTCTTC
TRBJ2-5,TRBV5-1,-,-,CASSDDGREETQYF,TGCGCCAGCAGCGACGATGGACGGGAAGAGACCCAGTACTTC
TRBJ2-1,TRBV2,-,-,CASLPGSSYNEQFF,TGTGCCAGCCTGCCGGGGAGCTCCTACAATGAGCAGTTCTTC
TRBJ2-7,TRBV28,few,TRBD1,CASSPIDRGEEQYF,TGTGCCAGCAGTCCCATCGACAGGGGTGAAGAGCAGTACTTC
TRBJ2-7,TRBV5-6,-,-,CASSLGRELVEQYF,TGTGCCAGCAGCTTGGGTCGGGAGCTGGTCGAGCAGTACTTC